This is a list of T cell receptor beta chains from one sample in a study of control samples from healthy donors and cancer patients. Data came from immunoSEQ multiplex PCR; TCRdb stores just in-frame clones and leaves some out. The data show about 150,000 clones, about 94% seen once. The sequenced sample consisted of blood. The receptors were sampled from a man between 35 and 55 years old in good health. Both conserved end residues are part of each CDR3. The order of the fields is J gene, clone size, V gene, D gene, CDR3 protein, CDR3 DNA. A D gene is named only where the DNA matches it firmly. The size entry is marked missing in some rows and otherwise reads once, few, many or a size class.

TRBJ1-1,-,TRBV28,-,CASRFPPRGGFAEAFF,TGTGCCAGCAGGTTCCCTCCCCGGGGCGGGTTCGCTGAAGCTTTCTTT
TRBJ1-2,-,TRBV4-3,TRBD1,CASSQTGTDGYTF,TGCGCCAGCAGCCAAACCGGGACAGATGGCTACACCTTC
TRBJ1-4,-,TRBV5-8,-,CASSLETGTNEKLFF,TGTGCCAGCAGCTTGGAAACCGGGACTAATGAAAAACTGTTTTTT
TRBJ1-2,few,TRBV7-2,TRBD1,CASSSGGTGTYGYTF,TGTGCCAGCAGCTCCGGTGGGACAGGGACTTATGGCTACACCTTC
TRBJ1-6,-,TRBV5-1,-,CASSSGTNNSPLHF,TGCGCCAGCAGCTCCGGGACAAATAATTCACCCCTCCACTTT
TRBJ1-2,-,TRBV24-1,TRBD1,CATSDPTGPYGYTF,TGTGCCACCAGTGATCCGACAGGGCCCTATGGCTACACCTTC
TRBJ1-2,once,TRBV2,-,CASTPGTNYGYTF,TGTGCCAGCACCCCCGGAACTAACTATGGCTACACCTTC
TRBJ1-3,few,TRBV5-1,-,CASSLDQTRRLGLSGNTIYF,TGCGCCAGCAGCCTGGACCAAACTCGGAGACTCGGGCTTTCTGGAAACACCATATATTTT
TRBJ2-3,-,TRBV9,TRBD1,CASSIRQGSADTQYF,TGTGCCAGCAGCATACGACAGGGTAGCGCAGATACGCAGTATTTT
TRBJ1-3,-,TRBV11-2,-,CASSWEQGSGNTIYF,TGTGCCAGCAGCTGGGAACAGGGATCTGGAAACACCATATATTTT
TRBJ2-3,few,TRBV27,TRBD2,CASRTSGTDTQYF,TGTGCCAGCAGAACTAGCGGCACAGATACGCAGTATTTT
TRBJ2-1,-,TRBV5-1,-,CASSLALSNNEQFF,TGCGCCAGCAGCTTGGCCCTTTCTAACAATGAGCAGTTCTTC
TRBJ1-5,-,TRBV7-8,-,CASSLLGMVQPQHF,TGTGCCAGCAGCTTATTAGGGATGGTGCAGCCCCAGCATTTT
TRBJ1-2,-,TRBV7-8,-,CASSTYREEGGYTF,TGTGCCAGCAGCACCTACAGGGAGGAGGGTGGCTACACCTTC
TRBJ2-7,-,TRBV27,TRBD2,CASSPGTSGGDRSYEQYF,TGTGCCAGCAGTCCCGGGACTAGCGGGGGGGATAGATCTTACGAGCAGTACTTC
TRBJ1-4,-,TRBV5-1,TRBD1,CASSVTGEGEKLFF,TGCGCCAGCAGCGTGACAGGGGAAGGGGAAAAACTGTTTTTT
TRBJ1-2,-,TRBV30,-,CAWSVWQAPNF,TGTGCCTGGAGTGTTTGGCAGGCGCCCAACTTC
TRBJ1-3,-,TRBV9,-,CASSTGGNSGNTIYF,TGTGCCAGCAGCACCGGGGGTAACTCTGGAAACACCATATATTTT
TRBJ2-1,-,TRBV11-2,TRBD1,CASSFDRDRGFF,TGTGCCAGCAGCTTCGACCGGGACAGGGGGTTCTTC
TRBJ1-2,-,TRBV29-1,-,CSVVAEGVAGYTF,TGCAGCGTTGTGGCCGAAGGGGTGGCTGGCTACACCTTC
TRBJ1-2,-,TRBV7-9,TRBD1,CASSPGTGTTERYGYTF,TGTGCCAGCAGCCCCGGGACAGGGACAACGGAACGCTATGGCTACACCTTC
TRBJ1-2,-,TRBV13,TRBD1,CASSLGDRTYGYTF,TGTGCCAGCAGCTTAGGGGACAGGACCTATGGCTACACCTTC
TRBJ2-6,-,TRBV6-5,-,CASSPGGANVLTF,TGTGCCAGCAGTCCAGGTGGGGCCAACGTCCTGACTTTC
TRBJ1-5,-,TRBV19,-,CASSIGQPQHF,TGTGCCAGTAGTATTGGGCAGCCCCAGCATTTT
TRBJ1-5,-,TRBV6-2/TRBV6-3,TRBD1,CASSGQGSQPQHF,TGTGCCAGCAGTGGACAGGGATCTCAGCCCCAGCATTTT
TRBJ2-7,-,TRBV7-6,TRBD1,CASSHTQGAFGEQYF,TGTGCCAGCAGCCACACACAGGGGGCTTTCGGCGAGCAGTACTTC
TRBJ2-1,-,TRBV30,TRBD2,CAWDSGTSGKSSYNEQFF,TGTGCCTGGGACTCCGGGACTAGCGGGAAGAGCTCCTACAATGAGCAGTTCTTC
TRBJ2-1,-,TRBV27,-,CASSPTHFSEQFF,TGTGCCAGCAGCCCAACCCATTTTAGTGAGCAGTTCTTC
TRBJ1-5,-,TRBV19,-,CASSVRAGANSNQPQHF,TGTGCCAGTAGTGTCCGGGCAGGGGCTAATAGCAATCAGCCCCAGCATTTT
TRBJ1-1,-,TRBV9,TRBD1,CASSVVPGQGTEAFF,TGTGCCAGCAGCGTAGTGCCAGGACAGGGGACTGAAGCTTTCTTT
TRBJ2-3,-,TRBV20-1,-,CSASSPAGASTDTQYF,TGCAGTGCTAGTTCCCCGGCAGGGGCCAGCACAGATACGCAGTATTTT
TRBJ1-6,-,TRBV5-6,TRBD1,CASSLLGQTNSPLHF,TGTGCCAGCAGCTTGCTGGGACAGACTAATTCACCCCTCCACTTT
TRBJ1-4,-,TRBV5-1,-,CASSFQGGSNEKLFF,TGCGCCAGCAGCTTTCAAGGGGGATCTAATGAAAAACTGTTTTTT
TRBJ1-2,-,TRBV19,-,CASSLGTTHYGYTF,TGTGCCAGTAGTCTCGGGACAACCCACTATGGCTACACCTTC
TRBJ1-4,once,TRBV19,-,CASSISGASEKLFF,TGTGCCAGTAGTATCTCCGGGGCCAGTGAAAAACTGTTTTTT
TRBJ2-3,-,TRBV5-1,TRBD1,CASSSNRGTDTQYF,TGCGCCAGCAGCTCGAACAGGGGAACAGATACGCAGTATTTT
TRBJ2-1,-,TRBV2,TRBD2,CASSEGGTYNEQFF,TGTGCCAGCAGTGAGGGAGGGACCTACAATGAGCAGTTCTTC
TRBJ1-1,-,TRBV6-6,-,CASSYYANTEAFF,TGTGCCAGCAGTTACTATGCGAACACTGAAGCTTTCTTT
TRBJ1-1,-,TRBV7-3,-,CASSSERRNTEAFF,TGTGCCAGCAGCTCCGAGAGGAGGAACACTGAAGCTTTCTTT
TRBJ1-2,-,TRBV29-1,TRBD1,CSVPQGAGGYTF,TGCAGCGTCCCACAGGGGGCTGGTGGCTACACCTTC
TRBJ2-3,-,TRBV6-6,-,CASSYPGGASADTQYF,TGTGCCAGCAGTTACCCTGGGGGGGCCTCGGCAGATACGCAGTATTTT
TRBJ1-2,once,TRBV10-1,-,CASSDEGYGYTF,TGCGCCAGCAGTGACGAGGGCTATGGCTACACCTTC
TRBJ1-2,-,TRBV29-1,-,CSVAGYGYTF,TGCAGCGTCGCGGGCTATGGCTACACCTTC
TRBJ1-2,-,TRBV18,TRBD1,CASSQGQGGGYTF,TGTGCCAGCTCACAAGGACAGGGCGGTGGCTACACCTTC
TRBJ2-7,-,TRBV3-1/TRBV3-2,-,CASSQGGQGGYEQYF,TGTGCCAGCAGCCAAGGGGGGCAGGGGGGGTACGAGCAGTACTTC